This T cell receptor beta chain was documented in a study of read filtering for tumor transcriptome and immune sequencing. Molecular barcoded adaptors covering alpha/delta and beta/gamma chains were used on 400 to 450 ng RNA. TCRdb processed the reads anew with MiXCR; each CDR3 protein has one entry. Here the sample spans some 120,000 distinct CDR3 sequences, roughly 13% being singletons. This clonotype was seen at least ten times. Germline loops: CDR1 SGHRS, CDR2 YFSETQ. V shed 1 base and J shed 6 bases, with 16 bases lying between them. The CDR3 has 15 amino acids. The J gene is TRBJ2-5, the V gene TRBV5-1, with D possibly being TRBD1 or TRBD2 (6 bases each). The sequencing input was a population of CD138-negative cells sorted from bone marrow. The clonotype comes from a donor aged 40 or older with multiple myeloma. The CDR3 sequence: CASSLLGGYGQTQYF. CDR3 nucleotide sequence: TGCGCCAGCAGCTTGCTAGGGGGGTATGGACAGACCCAGTACTTC.